One sample yielded the 30 T cell receptor beta chains listed below, sequenced in a study of blood T cell repertoires in COVID-19. Sequencing was performed with immunoSEQ multiplex PCR; in TCRdb, only in-frame clones are kept and a portion is missing. Here the sample spans 150,000 to 200,000 clones, about 89% being singletons. Sequencing was done on a sample of peripheral blood. Receptors were obtained from a man between 65 and 79 years old with acute or convalescent COVID-19.

This rearrangement joins TRBV20-1 to TRBJ2-1, with D tentatively TRBD1 (5 bases). V lost 3 bases, J lost 2 bases, and 14 bases lay in between. In germline, CDR1 is DFQATT, CDR2 SNEGSKA (reference sequence). This CDR3 has 15 amino acids. CDR3 protein: CSASKDIIPYNEQFF. Written as DNA, the CDR3 is TGCAGTGCTAGTAAGGACATTATACCCTACAATGAGCAGTTCTTC.

The chain employs TRBV19 and TRBJ2-7; 8 bases map to TRBD1. The V gene's germline CDR1 is LNHDA and CDR2 SQIVND (reference sequence). The CDR3 runs to 12 residues. The CDR3 protein is CLQDRAPYEQYF. DNA of the CDR3: TGTTTGCAGGACAGGGCGCCCTACGAGCAGTACTTC.

This clone was detected a few times. The chain has TRBV14 and TRBJ1-2; 8 nucleotides agree with TRBD1. CDR1 is SGHDN and CDR2 is FVKESK in the germline V gene. With 4 bases clipped from V and 4 bases from J, the junction kept 17 bases outside the gene matches. This CDR3 is built from 18 residues. DNA for the CDR3: TGTGCCAGCAGCCCACAATTACAAGGACAGGGAGGGCCCTATGGCTACACCTTC. Protein product: CASSPQLQGQGGPYGYTF. The complete variable domain, with remaining parts taken from reference TRBV14 and TRBJ1-2, reads EAGVTQFPSHSVIEKGQTVTLRCDPISGHDNLYWYRRVMGKEIKFLLHFVKESKQDESGMPNNRFLAERTGGTYSTLKVQPAELEDSGVYFCASSPQLQGQGGPYGYTFGSGTRLTVV.

This clone has just a few counts. The V call is TRBV5-1, the J call TRBJ2-2, with 12 bases lining up with TRBD2. The CDR3 extends over 15 amino acids. The V gene end was trimmed by 5 bases and the J gene end by 4 bases; junction bases not matched to a gene: 3. Germline V CDR1 and CDR2: SGHRS, YFSETQ. The CDR3 DNA reads as TGCGCCAGCAGGAGGACTAGCGGGACCACCGGGGAGCTGTTTTTT. Translating it yields CASRRTSGTTGELFF.

This chain links TRBV5-6 with TRBJ1-6, with D hard to call. The CDR3 contains 16 residues. From germline, CDR1 is SGHDT and CDR2 YYEEEE. Between the trimmed V and J ends, which lost 0 bases and 8 bases, there was a span of 15 bases. The DNA of the CDR3 is TGTGCCAGCAGCTTGGGAGGGTCGACACGGGATTCACCCCTCCACTTT. This encodes CASSLGGSTRDSPLHF.

V and J are TRBV7-6 and TRBJ2-3; 7 bases are a match to TRBD2. This CDR3 has 16 residues. CDR1 is SGHVS and CDR2 is FNYEAQ in the germline V gene. J was trimmed by 2 bases and V by 2 bases; bases with no gene match: 7. The CDR3 bases are TGTGCCAGCAGCTTATTTCCTAGCGGAAACACAGATACGCAGTATTTT. It yields the protein CASSLFPSGNTDTQYF.

The V gene is TRBV7-9, the J gene TRBJ2-1; a possible D gene is TRBD2 (6 bases). This CDR3 is built from 13 residues. CDR1 SEHNR and CDR2 FQNEAQ come from the germline V gene (reference sequence). The V end was cut by 10 bases, the J end by 0 bases, with 10 bases between. CDR3 bases: TGTGCCACCCGAGCGGGCTCCTACAATGAGCAGTTCTTC. This encodes CATRAGSYNEQFF.

The rearrangement uses TRBV5-6 and TRBJ1-2; 8 bases fit TRBD1. This CDR3 spans 15 amino acids. The J segment lost 8 bases and the V segment lost 4 bases, leaving 13 bases of the junction unmatched. Germline assignment: CDR1 SGHDT and CDR2 YYEEEE. CDR3 in DNA: TGTGCCAGCAGCGCCCTGACAGGGGCCACTAGGGGCTACACCTTC. This codes for CASSALTGATRGYTF.

The genes are TRBV7-2 and TRBJ2-7; a possible D gene is TRBD1 (5 bases). V was shortened by 0 bases and J by 2 bases, with 11 bases between the two germline ends. There are 15 residues in the CDR3. Germline CDR1 reads SGHTA; CDR2 reads FQGNSA. The CDR3 bases are TGTGCCAGCAGCTTAGCCCGGACACGACCCTACGAGCAGTACTTC. This codes for CASSLARTRPYEQYF.

The V and J genes are TRBV7-3 and TRBJ2-7; TRBD2 agrees at 11 bases. After removal of 5 bases from V and 3 bases from J, the junction contained 3 bases not matched to a gene. The CDR3 sequence is 14 residues long. Germline V gene sequence: CDR1 SGHTA, CDR2 FQGTGA. The DNA for the CDR3 is TGTGCCAGCAGCCAGACTAGCGGGAACTACGAGCAGTACTTC. Its protein product is CASSQTSGNYEQYF.

The chain employs TRBV5-6 and TRBJ2-3, with D possibly TRBD1 on 5 matching bases. This CDR3 contains 13 residues. Germline values: CDR1 SGHDT, CDR2 YYEEEE. The V and J ends lost 2 bases and 6 bases respectively, with 10 bases between them. As DNA, the CDR3 is TGTGCCAGCAGCTTAGTCGACAGCGATACGCAGTATTTT. Its protein product is CASSLVDSDTQYF. Filled out from reference TRBV5-6 and TRBJ2-3, the complete variable domain reads DAGVTQSPTHLIKTRGQQVTLRCSPKSGHDTVSWYQQALGQGPQFIFQYYEEEERQRGNFPDRFSGHQFPNYSSELNVNALLLGDSALYLCASSLVDSDTQYFGPGTRLTVL.

J is TRBJ1-4 and V is TRBV18; 11 positions agree with TRBD1. The CDR3 is 14 amino acids. Looked up from germline, CDR1 is KGHSH and CDR2 is LQKENI. V trimming: 6 bases; J trimming: 7 bases; junction bases outside the gene matches: 4. CDR3 in amino acids: CASSAGTGGEKLFF. The CDR3, as DNA: TGTGCCAGCTCTGCCGGGACAGGGGGTGAAAAACTGTTTTTT.

This clone was counted a few times. The rearrangement joins TRBV5-6 to TRBJ1-1; 8 bases align to TRBD1. This CDR3 comprises 16 residues. Germline CDR1 is SGHDT and CDR2 is YYEEEE. The V segment lost 5 bases and the J segment 5 bases; nucleotides outside the gene matches: 14. The CDR3 DNA sequence: TGTGCCAGCAGAGATGGAGGCAGGGGGCGAGGAACTGAAGCTTTCTTT. This sequence encodes CASRDGGRGRGTEAFF.

In DNA, the CDR3 is TGCGCCAGCAGCTTGGTTGGGATAGCGTCGAAAGAGACCCAGTACTTC. Its translation is CASSLVGIASKETQYF. This chain connects TRBV5-1 to TRBJ2-5, with D possibly TRBD2 on 5 matching bases. This CDR3 is 16 amino acids long. Trimming removed 0 bases at V and 3 bases at J, with 15 bases between. Germline loops: CDR1 SGHRS, CDR2 YFSETQ.

The chain links TRBV15 to TRBJ1-5; D possibly corresponds to TRBD1 (6 bases). This CDR3 region has 14 residues. V was pared by 4 bases and J by 9 bases, with 16 bases between. Germline V gene sequence: CDR1 LNHNV, CDR2 YYDKDF (reference sequence). CDR3 sequence reads: CATSTWDTFGPQHF. CDR3 DNA: TGTGCCACCAGCACTTGGGACACTTTTGGGCCCCAGCATTTT. The full variable domain, in which reference TRBV15 and TRBJ1-5 provide the parts outside the CDR3, is DAMVIQNPRYQVTQFGKPVTLSCSQTLNHNVMYWYQQKSSQAPKLLFHYYDKDFNNEADTPDNFQSRRPNTSFCFLDIRSPGLGDTAMYLCATSTWDTFGPQHFGDGTRLSIL.

This sequence joins TRBV2 and TRBJ1-2; D not certain. The CDR3 consists of 12 residues. Germline CDR1 reads SNHLY; CDR2 reads FYNNEI. V lost 7 bases and J 13 bases, leaving 19 bases between the germline ends. In DNA, the CDR3 is TGTGCCAGCAAATACTACCGAGATCCCCTCACCTTC. Protein product: CASKYYRDPLTF. The full variable domain, its missing parts supplied by reference TRBV2 and TRBJ1-2, is EPEVTQTPSHQVTQMGQEVILRCVPISNHLYFYWYRQILGQKVEFLVSFYNNEISEKSEIFDDQFSVERPDGSNFTLKIRSTKLEDSAMYFCASKYYRDPLTFGSGTRLTVV.

J is TRBJ2-7 and V is TRBV6-6; maybe TRBD1 (6 bases). Trimming pared 5 bases from V and 3 bases from J, leaving 17 bases between. Germline V gives CDR1 MNHNY, CDR2 SVGAGI (reference sequence). This CDR3 region has 15 residues. This CDR3 reads CASSLGTLKGYEQYF. DNA for the CDR3: TGTGCCAGCAGTCTGGGGACATTGAAAGGCTACGAGCAGTACTTC.

V usage is TRBV19 and J usage is TRBJ2-7, with 9 bases that match TRBD2. Germline assignment: CDR1 LNHDA and CDR2 SQIVND (reference sequence). The CDR3 consists of 16 residues. Losses at the gene ends were 7 bases for V and 7 bases for J; bases not matched to a gene: 17. CDR3 coding DNA: TGTGCCAGTACCCCTACCGGGACTAGCCTTGCGGGGGAGCAGTACTTC. Its translation is CASTPTGTSLAGEQYF.

This clone was observed a handful of times. The chain employs TRBV19 and TRBJ1-1; TRBD1 matches 7 bases. The CDR3 is 14 amino acids. Germline trimming cut 11 bases from V and 4 bases from J; bases unmatched to any gene: 13. Germline V gives CDR1 LNHDA, CDR2 SQIVND (reference sequence). CDR3 coding DNA: TGTGCCTCCCATCACAGGGGAGAAAGCACTGAAGCTTTCTTT. As protein: CASHHRGESTEAFF.

The chain links TRBV7-2 to TRBJ1-1; D remains unclear. Deletions cut 3 bases from V and 0 bases from J, with 8 bases between. The CDR3 is made up of 14 amino acids. The germline CDR1 and CDR2 sequences are SGHTA and FQGNSA. The DNA of the CDR3 is TGTGCCAGCAGCTTCACGGGGTTGAACACTGAAGCTTTCTTT. Amino acid sequence: CASSFTGLNTEAFF.

A single count supports this clone. This sequence joins TRBV7-8 and TRBJ2-3, with 7 bases identical to TRBD2. Germline CDR1 SGHVS, CDR2 FQNEAQ. This CDR3 is built from 13 residues. V was clipped by 11 bases and J by 2 bases; unmatched bases: 7. In nucleotides, the CDR3 is TGTGCCTCCAGCGGGGCCCTCACAGATACGCAGTATTTT. It yields the protein CASSGALTDTQYF.

This clone was found once. The chain has TRBV6-2 or TRBV6-3 and TRBJ2-2; 7 nucleotides agree with TRBD2. The CDR3 is 16 amino acids. V lost 4 bases and J lost 0; bases outside the gene matches: 5. Germline V CDR1 and CDR2: MNHEY, SVGEGT. CDR3: CASSFSGDANTGELFF. Here the CDR3 DNA reads TGTGCCAGCAGTTTCAGCGGGGACGCGAACACCGGGGAGCTGTTTTTT.

This chain links TRBV6-1 with TRBJ1-1; tentatively, D is TRBD1 (6 bases). The germline CDR1 and CDR2 sequences are MNHNS and SASEGT. The CDR3 spans 13 residues. Trimming removed 3 bases at V and 11 bases at J, with 16 bases between. CDR3 DNA sequence: TGTGCCAGCAGTGAGGAAAAGGGGACATCGGCTTTCTTT. The encoded protein is CASSEEKGTSAFF.

The chain recombines TRBV5-4 with TRBJ2-1, with 8 bases that match TRBD2. The J segment lost 8 bases and the V segment lost 0 bases, leaving 7 bases of the junction unmatched. The CDR3 runs to 15 residues. Germline CDR1 and CDR2: SGHNT and YYREEE (reference sequence). CDR3 DNA sequence: TGTGCCAGCAGCTTGGATAGCGGGAATTGGGATGAGCAGTTCTTC. It yields the protein CASSLDSGNWDEQFF.

This clone appeared a single time. This chain joins TRBV29-1 and TRBJ1-2; tentative D call: TRBD1 (5 bases). Germline-derived CDR1 and CDR2 are SQVTM and ANQGSEA. The CDR3 loop spans 13 amino acids. V lost 4 bases to trimming and J lost 3 bases, with 12 bases between them. DNA of the CDR3: TGCAGCGTTGTTGGCGGGGCCGACTATGGCTACACCTTC. Translated, it gives CSVVGGADYGYTF.

A single count supports this clone. The rearrangement joins TRBV7-9 to TRBJ2-1; 8 nucleotides match TRBD2. Germline V CDR1 and CDR2: SEHNR, FQNEAQ (reference sequence). V was clipped by 8 bases and J by 4 bases; unmatched bases: 7. The CDR3 totals 14 residues. CDR3 nucleotide sequence: TGTGCCAGCGCAGGGGTAGCGGGGTACAATGAGCAGTTCTTC. It is translated as CASAGVAGYNEQFF.

This CDR3 is CASNPDRTHQPQHF. In DNA form, the CDR3 reads TGTGCCAGCAACCCGGACAGGACCCATCAGCCCCAGCATTTT. The chain joins TRBV2 to TRBJ1-5; 7 bases agree with TRBD1. Germline trimming cut 7 bases from V and 5 bases from J; bases unmatched to any gene: 8. Germline V CDR1 and CDR2: SNHLY, FYNNEI. This CDR3 has 14 amino acids.

The rearrangement uses TRBV30 and TRBJ1-5, with D perhaps matching TRBD1 (6 bases). The CDR3 loop spans 13 amino acids. Germline V lookup: CDR1 GTSNPN, CDR2 SVGIG (reference sequence). Trimming pared 4 bases from V and 9 bases from J, leaving 16 bases between. The CDR3 DNA follows: TGTGCCTGGAACAGGGAACCTCTGGGGCCCCAGCATTTT. Its protein is CAWNREPLGPQHF.

This rearrangement joins TRBV18 to TRBJ2-7, with D perhaps TRBD1 (6 bases). Deletions cut 4 bases from V and 1 base from J, with 14 bases between. The germline CDR1 and CDR2 sequences are KGHSH and LQKENI. The CDR3 contains 15 residues. Written as DNA, the CDR3 is TGTGCCAGCTCACAACAGGGTACGAATTCCTACGAGCAGTACTTC. This encodes CASSQQGTNSYEQYF. Together with reference TRBV18 and TRBJ2-7, the CDR3 gives the full variable domain: NAGVMQNPRHLVRRRGQEARLRCSPMKGHSHVYWYRQLPEEGLKFMVYLQKENIIDESGMPKERFSAEFPKEGPSILRIQQVVRGDSAAYFCASSQQGTNSYEQYFGPGTRLTVT.

This clone was found once. V is TRBV27 and J is TRBJ1-3; D is possibly TRBD1 (5 bases). The ends were cut back, 4 bases at V and 1 base at J, with 11 bases in the middle. CDR3 length: 15 residues. The V gene's germline CDR1 is MNHEY and CDR2 SMNVEV (reference sequence). The CDR3 nucleotides read TGTGCCAGCAGTTCTAGCGGGGGGTCTGGAAACACCATATATTTT. Translation: CASSSSGGSGNTIYF.